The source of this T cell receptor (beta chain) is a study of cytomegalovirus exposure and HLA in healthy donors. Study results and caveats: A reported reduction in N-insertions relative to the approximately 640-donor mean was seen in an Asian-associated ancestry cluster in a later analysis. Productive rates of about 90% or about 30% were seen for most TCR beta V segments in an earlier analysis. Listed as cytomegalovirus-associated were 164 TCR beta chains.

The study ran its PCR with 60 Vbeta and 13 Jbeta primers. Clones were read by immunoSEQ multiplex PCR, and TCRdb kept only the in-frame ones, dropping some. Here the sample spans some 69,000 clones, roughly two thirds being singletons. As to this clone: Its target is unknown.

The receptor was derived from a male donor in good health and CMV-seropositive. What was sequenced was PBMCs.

CDR3 sequence (DNA): TGTGCCAGTAGGGTAGGAGCCACTGAAGCTTTCTTT. Its protein product is CASRVGATEAFF. The chain carries TRBV19 and TRBJ1-1, with D unclear. The CDR3 has 12 amino acids. V gave up 6 bases and J gave up 4 bases, with 9 bases separating them. The germline V gene has CDR1 LNHDA and CDR2 SQIVND (reference sequence).